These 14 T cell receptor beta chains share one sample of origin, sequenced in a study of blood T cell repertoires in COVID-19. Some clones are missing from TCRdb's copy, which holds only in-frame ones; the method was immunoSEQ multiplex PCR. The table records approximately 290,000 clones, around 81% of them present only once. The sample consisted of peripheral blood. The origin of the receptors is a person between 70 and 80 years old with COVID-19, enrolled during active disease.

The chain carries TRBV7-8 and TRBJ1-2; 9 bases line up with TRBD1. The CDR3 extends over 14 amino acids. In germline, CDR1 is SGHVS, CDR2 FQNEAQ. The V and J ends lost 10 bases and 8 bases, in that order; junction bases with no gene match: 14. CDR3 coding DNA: TGTGCCATAGGACAGGGGTTTACCTTGGGGGGCTACACCTTC. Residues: CAIGQGFTLGGYTF.

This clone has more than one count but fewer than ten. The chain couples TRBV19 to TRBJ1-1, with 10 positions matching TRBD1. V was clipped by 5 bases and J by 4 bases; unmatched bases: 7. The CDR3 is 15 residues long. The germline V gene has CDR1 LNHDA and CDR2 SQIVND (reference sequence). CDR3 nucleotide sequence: TGTGCCAGTAGTGGATCCGGGACAGGGGCCACTGAAGCTTTCTTT. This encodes CASSGSGTGATEAFF.

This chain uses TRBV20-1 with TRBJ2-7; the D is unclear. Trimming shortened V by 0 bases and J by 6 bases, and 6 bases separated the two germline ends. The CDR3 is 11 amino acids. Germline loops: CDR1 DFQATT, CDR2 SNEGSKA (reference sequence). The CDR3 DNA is TGCAGTGCTAGAGACAGTACCGAGCAGTACTTC. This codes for CSARDSTEQYF.

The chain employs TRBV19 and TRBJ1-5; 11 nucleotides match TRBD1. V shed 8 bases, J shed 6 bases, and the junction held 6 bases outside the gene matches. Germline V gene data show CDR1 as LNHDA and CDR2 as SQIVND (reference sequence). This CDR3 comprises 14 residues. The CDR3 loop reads CASGGQGASQPQHF. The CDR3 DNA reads TGTGCCAGTGGAGGACAGGGGGCGAGTCAGCCCCAGCATTTT.

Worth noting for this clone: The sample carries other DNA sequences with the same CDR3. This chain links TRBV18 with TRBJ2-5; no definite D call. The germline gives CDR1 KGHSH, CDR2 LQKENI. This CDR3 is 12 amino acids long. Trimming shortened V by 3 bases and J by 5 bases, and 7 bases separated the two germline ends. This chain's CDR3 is CASSPNRETQYF. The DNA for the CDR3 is TGTGCCAGCTCACCTAATCGGGAGACCCAGTACTTC.

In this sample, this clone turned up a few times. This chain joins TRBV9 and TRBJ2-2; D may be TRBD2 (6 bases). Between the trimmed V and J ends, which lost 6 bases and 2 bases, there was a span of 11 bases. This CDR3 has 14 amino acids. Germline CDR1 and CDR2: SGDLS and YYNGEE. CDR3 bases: TGTGCCAGCACCATCGGGGGAAACACCGGGGAGCTGTTTTTT. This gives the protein CASTIGGNTGELFF.

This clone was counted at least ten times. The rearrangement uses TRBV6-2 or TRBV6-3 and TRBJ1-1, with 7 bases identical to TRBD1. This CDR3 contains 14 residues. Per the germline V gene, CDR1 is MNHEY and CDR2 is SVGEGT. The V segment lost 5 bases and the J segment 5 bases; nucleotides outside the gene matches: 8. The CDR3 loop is CASSPTGSRTEAFF. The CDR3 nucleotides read TGTGCCAGCAGTCCGACAGGGAGTAGGACTGAAGCTTTCTTT.

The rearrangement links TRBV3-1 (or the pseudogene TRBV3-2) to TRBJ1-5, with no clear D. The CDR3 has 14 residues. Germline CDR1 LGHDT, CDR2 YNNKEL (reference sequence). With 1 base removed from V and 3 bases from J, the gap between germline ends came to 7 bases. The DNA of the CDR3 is TGTGCCAGCAGCCAAGCAGGTAACAATCAGCCCCAGCATTTT. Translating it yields CASSQAGNNQPQHF.

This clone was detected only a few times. The CDR3 here is CASSSPSGNTIYF. The CDR3 coding sequence is TGTGCCAGCAGCTCCCCTTCTGGAAACACCATATATTTT. This sequence joins TRBV7-2 and TRBJ1-3; D is unresolved. V lost 4 bases and J 1 base, leaving 5 bases between the germline ends. The CDR3 has 13 amino acids. In germline, CDR1 is SGHTA, CDR2 FQGNSA.

The CDR3 coding sequence is TGTGCCAGCAGCATCGAGGAAGAAGAGACCCAGTACTTC. The encoded protein is CASSIEEEETQYF. This rearrangement joins TRBV13 to TRBJ2-5; D unresolved. Trimming stripped 5 bases from V and 3 bases from J, with 10 bases between. This CDR3 comprises 13 residues. CDR1 is PRHDT, CDR2 FYEKMQ, per germline (reference sequence).

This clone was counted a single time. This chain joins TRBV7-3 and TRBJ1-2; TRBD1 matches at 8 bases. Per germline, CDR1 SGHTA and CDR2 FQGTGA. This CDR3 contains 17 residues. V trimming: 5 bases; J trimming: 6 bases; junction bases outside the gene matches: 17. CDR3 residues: CASSQEIRQGRRDGYTF. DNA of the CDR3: TGTGCCAGCAGCCAGGAAATCAGACAGGGGCGAAGGGATGGCTACACCTTC.

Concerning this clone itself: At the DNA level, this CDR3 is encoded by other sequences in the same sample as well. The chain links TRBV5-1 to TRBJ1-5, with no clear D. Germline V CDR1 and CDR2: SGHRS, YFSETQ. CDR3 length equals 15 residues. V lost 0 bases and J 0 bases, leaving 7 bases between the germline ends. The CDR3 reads CASSLAGNSNQPQHF. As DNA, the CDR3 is TGCGCCAGCAGCTTGGCCGGGAATAGCAATCAGCCCCAGCATTTT.

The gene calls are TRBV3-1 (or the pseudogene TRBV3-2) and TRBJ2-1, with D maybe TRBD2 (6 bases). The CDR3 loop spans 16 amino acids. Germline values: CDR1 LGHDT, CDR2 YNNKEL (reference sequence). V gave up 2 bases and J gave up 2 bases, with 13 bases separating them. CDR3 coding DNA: TGTGCCAGCAGCCAAATGAGCGGGCGGACCTACAATGAGCAGTTCTTC. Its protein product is CASSQMSGRTYNEQFF.

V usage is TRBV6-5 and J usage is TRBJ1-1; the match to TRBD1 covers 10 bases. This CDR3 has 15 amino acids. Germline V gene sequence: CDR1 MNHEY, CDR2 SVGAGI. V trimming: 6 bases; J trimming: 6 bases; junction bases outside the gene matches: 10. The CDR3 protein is CASSHRQGAISEAFF. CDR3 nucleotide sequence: TGTGCCAGCAGCCACCGACAGGGGGCGATATCTGAAGCTTTCTTT.